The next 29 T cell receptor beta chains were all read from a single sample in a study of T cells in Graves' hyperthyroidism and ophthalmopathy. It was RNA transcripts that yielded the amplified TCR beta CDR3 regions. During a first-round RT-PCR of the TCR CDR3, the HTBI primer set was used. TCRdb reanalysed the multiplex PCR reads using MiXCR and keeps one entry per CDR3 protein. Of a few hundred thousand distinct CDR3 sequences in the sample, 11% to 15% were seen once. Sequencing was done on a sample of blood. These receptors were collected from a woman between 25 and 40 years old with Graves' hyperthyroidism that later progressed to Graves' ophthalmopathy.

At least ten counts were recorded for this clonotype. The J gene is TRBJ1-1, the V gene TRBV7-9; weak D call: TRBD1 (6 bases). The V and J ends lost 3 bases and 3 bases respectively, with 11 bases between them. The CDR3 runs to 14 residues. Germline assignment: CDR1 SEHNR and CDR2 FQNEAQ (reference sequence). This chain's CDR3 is CASSLLGADTEAFF. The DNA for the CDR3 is TGTGCCAGCAGCTTGTTGGGGGCTGACACTGAAGCTTTCTTT. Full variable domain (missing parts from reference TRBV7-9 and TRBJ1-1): DTGVSQNPRHKITKRGQNVTFRCDPISEHNRLYWYRQTLGQGPEFLTYFQNEAQLEKSRLLSDRFSAERPKGSFSTLEIQRTEQGDSAMYLCASSLLGADTEAFFGQGTRLTVV.

The chain's CDR3 is CAISENWGQNTEAFF. The CDR3 coding sequence is TGTGCCATCAGTGAGAACTGGGGCCAAAACACTGAAGCTTTCTTT. V usage is TRBV10-3 and J usage is TRBJ1-1, with D tentatively TRBD1 (5 bases). V dropped 2 bases and J dropped 2 bases, with 12 bases sitting between them. Looked up from germline, CDR1 is ENHRY and CDR2 is SYGVKD. The CDR3 spans 15 residues.

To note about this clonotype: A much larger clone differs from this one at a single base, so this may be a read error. CDR3 sequence (DNA): TGTGCCAGCTGCCAAGATTATGCTGGCTACACCTTC. Translating it yields CASCQDYAGYTF. This rearrangement joins TRBV3-1 to TRBJ1-2, with D unclear. The V gene's germline CDR1 is LGHDT and CDR2 YNNKEL (reference sequence). CDR3 size: 12 residues.

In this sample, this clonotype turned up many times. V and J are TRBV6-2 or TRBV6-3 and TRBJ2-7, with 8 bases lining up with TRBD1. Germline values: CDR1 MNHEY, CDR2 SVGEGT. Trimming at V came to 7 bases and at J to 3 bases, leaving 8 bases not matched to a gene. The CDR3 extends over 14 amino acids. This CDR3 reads CASTYRQGNYEQYF. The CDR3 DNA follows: TGTGCCAGCACTTATCGACAGGGGAACTACGAGCAGTACTTC.

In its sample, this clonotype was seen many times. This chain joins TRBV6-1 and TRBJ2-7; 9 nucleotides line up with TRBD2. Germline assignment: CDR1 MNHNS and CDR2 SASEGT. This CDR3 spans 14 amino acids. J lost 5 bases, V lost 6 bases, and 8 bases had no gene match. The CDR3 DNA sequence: TGTGCCAGCAGCCCCGCTAGCGGGGTGAACGAGCAGTACTTC. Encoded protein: CASSPASGVNEQYF.

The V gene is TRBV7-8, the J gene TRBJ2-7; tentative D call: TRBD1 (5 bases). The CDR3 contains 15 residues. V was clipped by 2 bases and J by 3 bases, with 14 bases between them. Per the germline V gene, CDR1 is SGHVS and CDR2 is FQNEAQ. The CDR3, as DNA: TGTGCCAGCAGCTTATTTCAGGACACTTACTACGAGCAGTACTTC. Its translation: CASSLFQDTYYEQYF.

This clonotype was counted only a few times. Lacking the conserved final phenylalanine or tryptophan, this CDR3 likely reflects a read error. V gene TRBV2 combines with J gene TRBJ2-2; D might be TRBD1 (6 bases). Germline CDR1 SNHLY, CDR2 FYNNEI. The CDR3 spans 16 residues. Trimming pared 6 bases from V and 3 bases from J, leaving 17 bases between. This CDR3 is CASSEQGGIDTGELFS. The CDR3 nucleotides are TGTGCCAGCAGCGAACAGGGTGGTATAGACACCGGGGAGCTGTTTTCT.

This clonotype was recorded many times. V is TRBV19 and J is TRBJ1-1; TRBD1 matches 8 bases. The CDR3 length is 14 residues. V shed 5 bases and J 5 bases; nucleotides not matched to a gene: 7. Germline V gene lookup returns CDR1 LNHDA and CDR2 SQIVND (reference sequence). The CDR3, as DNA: TGTGCCAGTAGTTCCCCAGGGGGCGGGACTGAAGCTTTCTTT. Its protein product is CASSSPGGGTEAFF.

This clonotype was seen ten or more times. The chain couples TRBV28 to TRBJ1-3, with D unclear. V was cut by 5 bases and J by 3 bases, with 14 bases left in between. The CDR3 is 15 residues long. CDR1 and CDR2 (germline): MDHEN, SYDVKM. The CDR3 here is CASSPPGRYGNTIYF. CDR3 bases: TGTGCCAGCAGTCCTCCGGGCAGATATGGAAACACCATATATTTT.

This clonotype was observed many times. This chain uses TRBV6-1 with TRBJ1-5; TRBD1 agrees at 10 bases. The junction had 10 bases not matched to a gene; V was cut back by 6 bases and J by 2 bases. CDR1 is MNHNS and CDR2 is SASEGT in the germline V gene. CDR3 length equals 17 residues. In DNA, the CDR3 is TGTGCCAGCAGCGACAGGGGGCGCGATTATCGCAATCAGCCCCAGCATTTT. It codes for CASSDRGRDYRNQPQHF.

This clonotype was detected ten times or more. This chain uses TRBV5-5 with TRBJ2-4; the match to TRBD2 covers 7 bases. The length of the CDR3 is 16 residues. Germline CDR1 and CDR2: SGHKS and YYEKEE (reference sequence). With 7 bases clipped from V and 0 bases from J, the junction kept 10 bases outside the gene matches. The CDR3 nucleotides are TGTGCCAGCGGGCTAGCGGTATACCTAGCCAAAAACATTCAGTACTTC. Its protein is CASGLAVYLAKNIQYF. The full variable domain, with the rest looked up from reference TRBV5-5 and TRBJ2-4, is DAGVTQSPTHLIKTRGQQVTLRCSPISGHKSVSWYQQVLGQGPQFIFQYYEKEERGRGNFPDRFSARQFPNYSSELNVNALLLGDSALYLCASGLAVYLAKNIQYFGAGTRLSVL.

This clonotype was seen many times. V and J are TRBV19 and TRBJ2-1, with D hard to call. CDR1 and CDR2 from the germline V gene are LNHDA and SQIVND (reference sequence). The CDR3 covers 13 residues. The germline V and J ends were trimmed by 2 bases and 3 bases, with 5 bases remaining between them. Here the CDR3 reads CASSIRSYNEQFF. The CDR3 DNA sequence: TGTGCCAGTAGTATACGCAGCTACAATGAGCAGTTCTTC.

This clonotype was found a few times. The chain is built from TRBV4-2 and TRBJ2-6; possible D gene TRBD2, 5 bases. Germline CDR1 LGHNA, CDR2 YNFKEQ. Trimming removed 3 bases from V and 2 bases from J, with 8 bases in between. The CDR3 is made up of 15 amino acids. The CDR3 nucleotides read TGTGCCAGCAGCCATGGGGAGACTGGGGCCAACGTCCTGACTTTC. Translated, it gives CASSHGETGANVLTF.

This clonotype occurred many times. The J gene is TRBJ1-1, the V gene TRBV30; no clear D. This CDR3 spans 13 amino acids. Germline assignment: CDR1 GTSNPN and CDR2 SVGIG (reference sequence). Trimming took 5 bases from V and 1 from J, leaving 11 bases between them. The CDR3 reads CAWAQDGNTEAFF. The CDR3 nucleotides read TGTGCCTGGGCCCAGGATGGGAACACTGAAGCTTTCTTT.

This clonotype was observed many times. The CDR3 nucleotides are TGTGCCACTCTCCCCTCGGCCAGCTTCAATCAGCCCCAGCATTTT. It specifies CATLPSASFNQPQHF. The V and J genes are TRBV2 and TRBJ1-5; no clear D gene. The CDR3 consists of 15 residues. Germline CDR1 SNHLY, CDR2 FYNNEI. V was clipped by 10 bases and J by 3 bases, with 19 bases between them. The full variable domain, its missing parts supplied by reference TRBV2 and TRBJ1-5, is EPEVTQTPSHQVTQMGQEVILRCVPISNHLYFYWYRQILGQKVEFLVSFYNNEISEKSEIFDDQFSVERPDGSNFTLKIRSTKLEDSAMYFCATLPSASFNQPQHFGDGTRLSIL.

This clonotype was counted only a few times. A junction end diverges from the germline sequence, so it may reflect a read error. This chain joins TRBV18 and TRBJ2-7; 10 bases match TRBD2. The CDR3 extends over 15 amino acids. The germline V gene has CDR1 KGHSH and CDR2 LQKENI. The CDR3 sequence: CANSASGTSAYEQYF. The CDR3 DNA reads TGTGCCAACTCAGCTTCCGGGACTAGCGCCTACGAGCAGTACTTC.

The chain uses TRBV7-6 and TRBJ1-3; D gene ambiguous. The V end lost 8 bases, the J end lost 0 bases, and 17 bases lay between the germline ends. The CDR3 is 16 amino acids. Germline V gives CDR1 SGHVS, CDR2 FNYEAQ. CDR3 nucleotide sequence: TGTGCCAGCCTACCAGTAAAAGGACCCTCTGGAAACACCATATATTTT. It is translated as CASLPVKGPSGNTIYF. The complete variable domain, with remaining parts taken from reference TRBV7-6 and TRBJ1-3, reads GAGVSQSPRYKVTKRGQDVALRCDPISGHVSLYWYRQALGQGPEFLTYFNYEAQQDKSGLPNDRFSAERPEGSISTLTIQRTEQRDSAMYRCASLPVKGPSGNTIYFGEGSWLTVV.

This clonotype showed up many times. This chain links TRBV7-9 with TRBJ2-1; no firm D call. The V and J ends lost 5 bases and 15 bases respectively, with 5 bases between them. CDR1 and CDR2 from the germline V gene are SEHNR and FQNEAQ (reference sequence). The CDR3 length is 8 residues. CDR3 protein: CASSPPFF. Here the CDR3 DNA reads TGTGCCAGCAGCCCGCCGTTCTTC.

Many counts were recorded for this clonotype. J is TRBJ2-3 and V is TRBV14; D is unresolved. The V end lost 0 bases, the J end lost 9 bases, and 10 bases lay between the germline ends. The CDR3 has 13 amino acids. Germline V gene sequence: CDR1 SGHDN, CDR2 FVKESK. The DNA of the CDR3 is TGTGCCAGCAGCCAAGATCGATTAGAAACGCAGTATTTT. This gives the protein CASSQDRLETQYF. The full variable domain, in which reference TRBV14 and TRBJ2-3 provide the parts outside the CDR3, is EAGVTQFPSHSVIEKGQTVTLRCDPISGHDNLYWYRRVMGKEIKFLLHFVKESKQDESGMPNNRFLAERTGGTYSTLKVQPAELEDSGVYFCASSQDRLETQYFGPGTRLTVL.

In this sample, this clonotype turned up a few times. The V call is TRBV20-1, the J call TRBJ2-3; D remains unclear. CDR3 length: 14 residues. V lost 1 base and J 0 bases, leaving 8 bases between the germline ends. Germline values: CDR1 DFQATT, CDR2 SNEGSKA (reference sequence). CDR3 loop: CSARAKLSTDTQYF. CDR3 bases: TGCAGTGCTAGAGCAAAACTTAGCACAGATACGCAGTATTTT.

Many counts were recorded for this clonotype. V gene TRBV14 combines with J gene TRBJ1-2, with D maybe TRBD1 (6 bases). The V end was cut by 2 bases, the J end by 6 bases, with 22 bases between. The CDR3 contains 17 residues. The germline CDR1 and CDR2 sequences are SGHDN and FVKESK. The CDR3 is CASSQPGTRNVFDGYTF. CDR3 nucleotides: TGTGCCAGCAGCCAACCTGGGACAAGGAATGTATTCGATGGCTACACCTTC.

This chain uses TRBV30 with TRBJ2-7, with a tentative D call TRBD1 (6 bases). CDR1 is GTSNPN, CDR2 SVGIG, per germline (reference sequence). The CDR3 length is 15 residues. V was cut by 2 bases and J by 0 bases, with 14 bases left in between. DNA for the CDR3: TGTGCCTGGAGTCCTGGACAGTCGGGCTCCTACGAGCAGTACTTC. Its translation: CAWSPGQSGSYEQYF. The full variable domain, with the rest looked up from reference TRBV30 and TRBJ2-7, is SQTIHQWPATLVQPVGSPLSLECTVEGTSNPNLYWYRQAAGRGLQLLFYSVGIGQISSEVPQNLSASRPQDRQFILSSKKLLLSDSGFYLCAWSPGQSGSYEQYFGPGTRLTVT.

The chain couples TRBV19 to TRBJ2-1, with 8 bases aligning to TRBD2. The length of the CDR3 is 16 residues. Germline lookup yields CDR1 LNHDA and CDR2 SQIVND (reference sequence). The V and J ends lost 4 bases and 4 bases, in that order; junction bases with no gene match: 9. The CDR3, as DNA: TGTGCCAGTAGTAGGAACGGGAGGGTACTTTACAATGAGCAGTTCTTC. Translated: CASSRNGRVLYNEQFF.

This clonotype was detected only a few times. CDR3 DNA sequence: TGCAGTGCTATCGGACTAGCGGGATATAGTTACGAGCAGTACTTC. This encodes CSAIGLAGYSYEQYF. The rearrangement links TRBV20-1 to TRBJ2-7, with 12 nucleotides matching TRBD2. CDR1 is DFQATT and CDR2 is SNEGSKA in the germline V gene (reference sequence). The CDR3 totals 15 residues. The V and J ends lost 4 bases and 4 bases, in that order; junction bases with no gene match: 8.

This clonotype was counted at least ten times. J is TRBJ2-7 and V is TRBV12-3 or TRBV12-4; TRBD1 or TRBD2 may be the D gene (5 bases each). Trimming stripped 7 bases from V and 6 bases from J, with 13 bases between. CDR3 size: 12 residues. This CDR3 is CASKGPDGEQYF. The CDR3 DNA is TGTGCCAGCAAGGGACCCGACGGCGAGCAGTACTTC.

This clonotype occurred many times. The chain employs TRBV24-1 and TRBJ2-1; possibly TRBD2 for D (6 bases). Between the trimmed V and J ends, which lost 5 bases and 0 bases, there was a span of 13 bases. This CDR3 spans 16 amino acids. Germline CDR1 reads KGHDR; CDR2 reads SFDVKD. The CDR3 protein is CATSAASASSYNEQFF. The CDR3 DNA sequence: TGTGCCACCAGTGCCGCTAGCGCGAGCTCCTACAATGAGCAGTTCTTC.

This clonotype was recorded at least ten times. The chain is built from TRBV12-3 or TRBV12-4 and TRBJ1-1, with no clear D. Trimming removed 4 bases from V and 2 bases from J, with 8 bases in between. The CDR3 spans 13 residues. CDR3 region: CASSSLENTEAFF. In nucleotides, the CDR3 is TGTGCCAGCAGTTCGCTGGAAAACACTGAAGCTTTCTTT.

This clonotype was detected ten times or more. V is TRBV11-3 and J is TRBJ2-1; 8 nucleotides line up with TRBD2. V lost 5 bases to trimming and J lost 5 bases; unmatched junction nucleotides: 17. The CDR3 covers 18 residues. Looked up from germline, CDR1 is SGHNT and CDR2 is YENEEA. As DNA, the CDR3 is TGTGCCAGCAGCCTAGTCGGGGCTAGCGGGCCTCTCAACAATGAGCAGTTCTTC. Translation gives CASSLVGASGPLNNEQFF.

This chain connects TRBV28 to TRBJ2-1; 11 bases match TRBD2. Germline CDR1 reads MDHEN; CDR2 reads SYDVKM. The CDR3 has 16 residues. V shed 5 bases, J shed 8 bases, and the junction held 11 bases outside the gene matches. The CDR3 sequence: CASSPVSGRAVHEQFF. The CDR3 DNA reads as TGTGCCAGCAGTCCCGTTAGCGGGAGGGCCGTCCATGAGCAGTTCTTC. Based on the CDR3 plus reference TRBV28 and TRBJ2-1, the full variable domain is DVKVTQSSRYLVKRTGEKVFLECVQDMDHENMFWYRQDPGLGLRLIYFSYDVKMKEKGDIPEGYSVSREKKERFSLILESASTNQTSMYLCASSPVSGRAVHEQFFGPGTRLTVL.